Here is one T cell receptor beta chain with its context. Its target is not known. CDR1 and CDR2 from the germline V gene are SEHNR and FQNEAQ (reference sequence). V shed 5 bases and J 7 bases; nucleotides not matched to a gene: 11. CDR3 length: 15 amino acids. This entry belongs to a study of OX40 agonist ivuxolimab in advanced cancers. Overall study: At doses from 0.01 to 10 mg/kg, patients were given intravenous ivuxolimab every 2 weeks. Three partial responders included one hepatocellular carcinoma patient and two cutaneous melanoma patients.

Findings of the study overall: CD8+ T cells were the subset that, on average, had more expanded clones than CD4+.

The assay was immunoSEQ multiplex PCR, and TCRdb's table has in-frame clones only and misses some. The data hold fewer than 85,000 clones, with more than 85% observed a single time. The timepoints at which blood was sampled were baseline, cycle 4 day 1, and cycle 7 day 1. The TCR originated in an adult with an advanced solid tumor such as melanoma, head and neck, liver or kidney cancer. The sequenced sample was CD4+ or CD8+ T cells sorted from blood, obtained in a trial of the OX40 agonist ivuxolimab. This chain joins TRBV7-9 and TRBJ2-5, with 9 bases lining up with TRBD1. The CDR3 DNA reads as TGTGCCAGCAGCCTGATAGGGACAGGGAGTTGGACCCAGTACTTC. This gives the protein CASSLIGTGSWTQYF.